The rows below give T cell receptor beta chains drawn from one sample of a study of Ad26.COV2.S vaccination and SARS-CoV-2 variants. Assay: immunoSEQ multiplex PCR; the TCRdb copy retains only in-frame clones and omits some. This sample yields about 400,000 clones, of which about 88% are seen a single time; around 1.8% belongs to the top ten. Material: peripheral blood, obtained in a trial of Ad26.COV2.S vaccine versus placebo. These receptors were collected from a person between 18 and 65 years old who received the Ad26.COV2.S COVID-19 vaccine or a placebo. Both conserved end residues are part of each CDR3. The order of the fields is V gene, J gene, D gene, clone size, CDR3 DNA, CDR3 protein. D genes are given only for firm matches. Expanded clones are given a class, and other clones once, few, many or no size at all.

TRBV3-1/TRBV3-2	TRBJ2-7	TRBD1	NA	TGTGCCAGCAGCCTCTTACAGGGGGCCGAGCAGTACTTC	CASSLLQGAEQYF
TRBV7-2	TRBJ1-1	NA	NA	TGTGCCAGCAGCCTACAGGTGAACACTGAAGCTTTCTTT	CASSLQVNTEAFF
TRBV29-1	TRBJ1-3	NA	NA	TGCAGCGTCCGGACAGTCGGAAACACCATATATTTT	CSVRTVGNTIYF
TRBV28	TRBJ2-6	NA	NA	TGTGCCACCGCCCCTGGGGCCAACGTCCTGACTTTC	CATAPGANVLTF
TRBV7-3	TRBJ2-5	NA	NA	TGTGCCAGCAGCGAAAGCGGACAAGAGACCCAGTACTTC	CASSESGQETQYF
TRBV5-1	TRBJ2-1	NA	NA	TGCGCCAGCAGCCCGGGGGACAGTTTCTACAATGAGCAGTTCTTC	CASSPGDSFYNEQFF
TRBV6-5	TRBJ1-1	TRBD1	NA	TGTGCCAGCAGCCTCAGGGGGACGAACACTGAAGCTTTCTTT	CASSLRGTNTEAFF
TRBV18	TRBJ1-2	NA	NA	TGTGCCAGCTCACCAGGTACAGCCTATGGCTACACCTTC	CASSPGTAYGYTF
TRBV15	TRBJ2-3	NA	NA	TGTGCCACCAGCAGAGACCATGGAGCACTCACAGATACGCAGTATTTT	CATSRDHGALTDTQYF
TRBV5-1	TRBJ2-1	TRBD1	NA	TGCGCCAGCAGCGGGGACAGGGGCCGGGCCGACAATGAGCAGTTCTTC	CASSGDRGRADNEQFF
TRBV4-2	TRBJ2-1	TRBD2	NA	TGTGCCAGCAGAGGGGCTAGCGGGAGAAATGAGCAGTTCTTC	CASRGASGRNEQFF
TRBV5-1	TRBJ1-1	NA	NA	TGCGCCAGCAGCTTGGGGGGCTCACAGATGAACACTGAAGCTTTCTTT	CASSLGGSQMNTEAFF
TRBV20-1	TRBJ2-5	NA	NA	TGCAGTGCTAGCCAAGAGACCCAGTACTTC	CSASQETQYF
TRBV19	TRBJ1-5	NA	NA	TGTGCCAGTAGCACGCCGCGGCAGCCCCAGCATTTT	CASSTPRQPQHF
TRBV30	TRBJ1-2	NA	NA	TGTGCCTGGAGTGGGAGGACAGACTTAGCAGGTAGCTATGGCTACACCTTC	CAWSGRTDLAGSYGYTF
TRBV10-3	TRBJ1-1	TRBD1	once	TGTGCCATCAGCCTCAGGGGGCCCGACACTGAAGCTTTCTTT	CAISLRGPDTEAFF
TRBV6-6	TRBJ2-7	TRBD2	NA	TGTGCCAGCAGTTACGCTTCTAGCGGGAGTGTCGAGCAGTACTTC	CASSYASSGSVEQYF
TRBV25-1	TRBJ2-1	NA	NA	TGTGCCAGCCTTGGACAGGGAGGGTACAATGAGCAGTTCTTC	CASLGQGGYNEQFF
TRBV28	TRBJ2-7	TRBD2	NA	TGTGCCATCGAGGGCGTTAGCGGGATCCACGAGCAGTACTTC	CAIEGVSGIHEQYF
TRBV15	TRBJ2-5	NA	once	TGTGCCACCAGCAGGGTCCGGGTCGTACAAGAGACCCAGTACTTC	CATSRVRVVQETQYF
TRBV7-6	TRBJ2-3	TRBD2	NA	TGTGCCAGCAGCTCCGCCGGGAGGGCCCGTGATACGCAGTATTTT	CASSSAGRARDTQYF
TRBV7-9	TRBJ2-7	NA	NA	TGTGCCAGCAGCCTACCCCGGGACGTCCACGAGCAGTACTTC	CASSLPRDVHEQYF
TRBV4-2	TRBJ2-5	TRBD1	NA	TGTGCCAGCAGCCAAAAGGACAGGGACGAAGAGACCCAGTACTTC	CASSQKDRDEETQYF
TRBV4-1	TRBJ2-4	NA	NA	TGCGCCAGCAGCCATTTCGTCGGCGGGGGCACAGCCAAAAACATTCAGTACTTC	CASSHFVGGGTAKNIQYF
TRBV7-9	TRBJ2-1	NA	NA	TGTGCCAGCAGCCGTCACGGGACCTACAATGAGCAGTTCTTC	CASSRHGTYNEQFF
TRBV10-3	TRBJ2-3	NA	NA	TGTGCCAGCCACGACCAGCAACTGGCGTCGCAGTATTTT	CASHDQQLASQYF
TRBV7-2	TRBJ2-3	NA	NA	TGTGCCAGCAGCTTAGTACGAAGCACAGATACGCAGTATTTT	CASSLVRSTDTQYF
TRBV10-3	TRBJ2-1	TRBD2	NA	TGTGCCAATAGCTTATACCCCCTAGCGGGAGTAAACAATGAGCAGTTCTTC	CANSLYPLAGVNNEQFF
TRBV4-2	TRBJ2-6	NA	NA	TGTGCCAGCAGCCAAGATGGACTCTCTGGGGCCAACGTCCTGACTTTC	CASSQDGLSGANVLTF
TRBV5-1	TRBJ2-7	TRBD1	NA	TGCGCCAGCAGCTTGAGGGACAGGGTGTCCTACGAGCAGTACTTC	CASSLRDRVSYEQYF
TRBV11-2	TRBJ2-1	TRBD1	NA	TGTGCCAGCAGCCGGGGGACAGGGCGGAGGAATGAGCAGTTCTTC	CASSRGTGRRNEQFF